Below, 11 T cell receptor beta chains from the same sample are listed, as sequenced in a study of shared clonotypes between healthy human individuals. Using immunoSEQ multiplex PCR, the repertoire was profiled, and TCRdb retains in-frame clones only, with some absent. The profile shows about 680,000 clones, around 72% of them singletons. What was sequenced was memory CD4+ T cells sorted from blood. The subset here: CD45RA-negative fraction. These receptors were taken from a woman aged 30 to 39 in good health.

The chain recombines TRBV4-1 with TRBJ1-5, with TRBD1 matching 9 bases. Unmatched junction bases numbered 14, after V lost 5 bases and J lost 9 bases. The CDR3 has 16 residues. Germline V gene sequence: CDR1 MGHRA, CDR2 YSYEKL. In DNA, the CDR3 is TGCGCCAGCAGCGTCCAACAGGGGGCGAGGTACGCGCCCCAGCATTTT. It yields the protein CASSVQQGARYAPQHF.

The chain links TRBV5-4 to TRBJ2-1; 7 bases fit TRBD2. The J segment lost 8 bases and the V segment lost 4 bases, leaving 9 bases of the junction unmatched. Per the germline V gene, CDR1 is SGHNT and CDR2 is YYREEE (reference sequence). The length of the CDR3 is 14 residues. The DNA for the CDR3 is TGTGCCAGCAGCCTAGCGGAAGGGTCCGATGAGCAGTTCTTC. Translated, it gives CASSLAEGSDEQFF.

This clone has a single count. This chain uses TRBV27 with TRBJ2-5, with D uncertain. The J call may be mistaken, given a closer DNA end match to TRBJ2-7. The CDR3 is 14 residues long. Germline V gives CDR1 MNHEY, CDR2 SMNVEV (reference sequence). The DNA of the CDR3 is TGTGCCAGCAGTTCAACCTGGTGGTCCTACGAGCAGTACTTC. Translating gives CASSSTWWSYEQYF.

CDR3 residues: CASSLKGGAGTGELFF. In DNA form, the CDR3 reads TGTGCCAGCAGTTTAAAGGGGGGCGCTGGGACCGGGGAGCTGTTTTTT. The chain has TRBV28 and TRBJ2-2; D is tentatively TRBD1 or TRBD2 (6 bases each). Trimming cost V 2 bases and J 5 bases, with 15 bases left between them. CDR3 length equals 16 residues. CDR1 is MDHEN, CDR2 SYDVKM, per germline.

V and J are TRBV4-1 and TRBJ1-2; TRBD1 agrees at 9 bases. Germline V gene lookup returns CDR1 MGHRA and CDR2 YSYEKL. J gave up 8 bases and V 1 base, and 5 bases lay outside the gene matches. The CDR3 runs to 14 residues. CDR3 in amino acids: CASSQAGTGRGYTF. The CDR3 DNA is TGCGCCAGCAGCCAAGCGGGGACAGGGAGAGGCTACACCTTC.

The chain employs TRBV28 and TRBJ1-1; no reliable D call. V was clipped by 5 bases and J by 1 base, with 11 bases between them. This CDR3 is built from 14 residues. Per germline, CDR1 MDHEN and CDR2 SYDVKM. In DNA form, the CDR3 reads TGTGCCAGCAGTCCCCCCAGAGAGAACACTGAAGCTTTCTTT. Encoded protein: CASSPPRENTEAFF.

CDR3 bases: TGTGCCAGCAGTCCCATTTGGGGCAATCAGCCCCAGCATTTT. Amino acids: CASSPIWGNQPQHF. This rearrangement joins TRBV7-8 to TRBJ1-5, with D uncertain. Trimming left V 6 bases short and J 2 bases short, with 11 bases between. In germline, CDR1 is SGHVS, CDR2 FQNEAQ. The CDR3 length is 14 residues.

The chain links TRBV4-2 to TRBJ2-2, with D possibly being TRBD2 (6 bases). Germline loops: CDR1 LGHNA, CDR2 YNFKEQ. The CDR3 is 18 amino acids. V dropped 0 bases and J dropped 3 bases, with 17 bases sitting between them. DNA of the CDR3: TGTGCCAGCAGCCAAGAGAGGATAGCGGCAATAGACACCGGGGAGCTGTTTTTT. Translated, it gives CASSQERIAAIDTGELFF.

V and J are TRBV28 and TRBJ2-7, with D tentatively TRBD2 (6 bases). CDR3 size: 14 residues. Germline V lookup: CDR1 MDHEN, CDR2 SYDVKM. V gave up 3 bases and J gave up 4 bases, with 13 bases separating them. CDR3 sequence: CASSLIAAAYEQYF. CDR3 DNA sequence: TGTGCCAGCAGTTTGATAGCGGCTGCGTACGAGCAGTACTTC. Supplemented by reference TRBV28 and TRBJ2-7, the full variable domain reads DVKVTQSSRYLVKRTGEKVFLECVQDMDHENMFWYRQDPGLGLRLIYFSYDVKMKEKGDIPEGYSVSREKKERFSLILESASTNQTSMYLCASSLIAAAYEQYFGPGTRLTVT.

This rearrangement joins TRBV19 to TRBJ1-5; 9 bases match TRBD1. The CDR3 runs to 14 residues. V shed 5 bases, J shed 7 bases, and the junction held 6 bases outside the gene matches. Germline V gene sequence: CDR1 LNHDA, CDR2 SQIVND (reference sequence). Here the CDR3 reads CASSRTGQGQPQHF. The CDR3, as DNA: TGTGCCAGTAGTCGTACGGGACAGGGACAGCCCCAGCATTTT.

This clone was recorded a few times. V gene TRBV7-9 combines with J gene TRBJ2-1, with D possibly being TRBD2 (6 bases). In germline, CDR1 is SEHNR, CDR2 FQNEAQ (reference sequence). The CDR3 sequence is 16 residues long. Deletions cut 5 bases from V and 0 bases from J, with 14 bases between. The CDR3 is CASSHRLVSSYNEQFF. As DNA, the CDR3 is TGTGCCAGCAGCCATCGACTAGTGAGCTCCTACAATGAGCAGTTCTTC.